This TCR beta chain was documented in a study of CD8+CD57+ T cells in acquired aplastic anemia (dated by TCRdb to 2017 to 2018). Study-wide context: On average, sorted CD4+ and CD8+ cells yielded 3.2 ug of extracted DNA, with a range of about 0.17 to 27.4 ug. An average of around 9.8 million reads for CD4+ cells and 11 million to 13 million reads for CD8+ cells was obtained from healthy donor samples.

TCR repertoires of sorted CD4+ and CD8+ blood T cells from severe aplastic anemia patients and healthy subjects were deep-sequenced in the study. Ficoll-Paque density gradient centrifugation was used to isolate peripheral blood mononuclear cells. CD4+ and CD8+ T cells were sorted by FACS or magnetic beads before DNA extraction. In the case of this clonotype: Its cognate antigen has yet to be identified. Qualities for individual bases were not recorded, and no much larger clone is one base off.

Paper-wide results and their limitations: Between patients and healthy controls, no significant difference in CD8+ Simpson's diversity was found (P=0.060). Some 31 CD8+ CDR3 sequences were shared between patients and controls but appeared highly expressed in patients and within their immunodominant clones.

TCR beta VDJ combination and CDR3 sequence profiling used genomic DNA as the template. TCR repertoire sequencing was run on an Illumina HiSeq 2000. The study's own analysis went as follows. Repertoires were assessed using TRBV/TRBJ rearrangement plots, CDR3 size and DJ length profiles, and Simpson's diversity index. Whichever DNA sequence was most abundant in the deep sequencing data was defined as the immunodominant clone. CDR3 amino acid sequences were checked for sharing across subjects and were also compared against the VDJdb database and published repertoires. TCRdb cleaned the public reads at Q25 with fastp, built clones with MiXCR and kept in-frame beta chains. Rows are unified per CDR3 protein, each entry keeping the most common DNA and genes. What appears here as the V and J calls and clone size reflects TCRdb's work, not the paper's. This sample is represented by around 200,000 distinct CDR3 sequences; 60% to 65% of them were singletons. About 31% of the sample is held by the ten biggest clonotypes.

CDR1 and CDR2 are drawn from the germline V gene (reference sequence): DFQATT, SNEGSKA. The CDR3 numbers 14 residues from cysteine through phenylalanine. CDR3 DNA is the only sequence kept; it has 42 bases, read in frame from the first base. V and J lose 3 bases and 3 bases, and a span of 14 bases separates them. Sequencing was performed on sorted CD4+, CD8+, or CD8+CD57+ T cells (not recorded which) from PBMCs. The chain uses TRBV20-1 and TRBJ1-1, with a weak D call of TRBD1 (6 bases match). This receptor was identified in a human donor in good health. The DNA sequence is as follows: TGCAGTGCTAGCTTAACAGGGAAGTACACTGAAGCTTTCTTT. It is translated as CSASLTGKYTEAFF.